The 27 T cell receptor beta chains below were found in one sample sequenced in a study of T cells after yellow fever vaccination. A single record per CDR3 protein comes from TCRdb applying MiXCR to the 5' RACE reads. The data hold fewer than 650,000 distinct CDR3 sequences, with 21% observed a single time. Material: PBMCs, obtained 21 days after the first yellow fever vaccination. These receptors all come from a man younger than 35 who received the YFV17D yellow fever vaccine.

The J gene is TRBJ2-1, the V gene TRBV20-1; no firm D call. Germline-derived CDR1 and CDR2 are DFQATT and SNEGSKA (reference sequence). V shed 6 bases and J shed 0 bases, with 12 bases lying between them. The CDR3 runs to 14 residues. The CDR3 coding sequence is TGCAGTGCAACGGCCCCCAGCTCCTACAATGAGCAGTTCTTC. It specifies CSATAPSSYNEQFF.

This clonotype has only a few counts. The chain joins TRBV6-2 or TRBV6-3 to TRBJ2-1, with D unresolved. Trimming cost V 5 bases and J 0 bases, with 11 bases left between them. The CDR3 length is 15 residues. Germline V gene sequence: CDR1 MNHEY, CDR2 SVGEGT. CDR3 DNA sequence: TGTGCCAGCAGTAGGGTGGGCGGCTCCTACAATGAGCAGTTCTTC. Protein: CASSRVGGSYNEQFF.

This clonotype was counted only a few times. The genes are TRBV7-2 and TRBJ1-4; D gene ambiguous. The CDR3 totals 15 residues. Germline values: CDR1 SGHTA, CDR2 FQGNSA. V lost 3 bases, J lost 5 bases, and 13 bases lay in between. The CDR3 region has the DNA TGTGCCAGCAGCTTTCAGGAAGGGCTAAATGAAAAACTGTTTTTT. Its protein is CASSFQEGLNEKLFF.

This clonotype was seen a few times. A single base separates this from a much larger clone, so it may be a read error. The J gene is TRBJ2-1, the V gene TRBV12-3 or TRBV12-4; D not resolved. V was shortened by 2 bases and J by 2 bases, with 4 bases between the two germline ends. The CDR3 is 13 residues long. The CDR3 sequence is CASSLNPYNEQFF. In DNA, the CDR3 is TGTGCCAGCAGTTTAAACCCCTACAATGAGCAGTTCTTC.

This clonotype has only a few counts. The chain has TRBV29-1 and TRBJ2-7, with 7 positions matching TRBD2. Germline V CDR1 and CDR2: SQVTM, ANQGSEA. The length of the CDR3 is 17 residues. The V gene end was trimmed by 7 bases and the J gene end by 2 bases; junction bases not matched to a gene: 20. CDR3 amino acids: CSAQSREAGLGTYEQYF. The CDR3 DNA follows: TGCAGCGCCCAATCCCGGGAGGCCGGACTGGGAACCTACGAGCAGTACTTC.

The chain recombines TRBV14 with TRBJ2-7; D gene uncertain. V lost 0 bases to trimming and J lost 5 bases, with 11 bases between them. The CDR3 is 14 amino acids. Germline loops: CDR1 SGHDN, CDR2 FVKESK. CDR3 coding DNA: TGTGCCAGCAGCCAAGATCTTCGGTCGAACGAGCAGTACTTC. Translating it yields CASSQDLRSNEQYF.

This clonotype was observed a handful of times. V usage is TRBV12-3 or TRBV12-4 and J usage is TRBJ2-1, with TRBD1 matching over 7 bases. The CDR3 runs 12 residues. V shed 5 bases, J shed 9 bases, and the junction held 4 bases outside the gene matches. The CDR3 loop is CASSRDSGEQFF. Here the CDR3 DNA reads TGTGCCAGCAGTAGGGACAGCGGTGAGCAGTTCTTC.

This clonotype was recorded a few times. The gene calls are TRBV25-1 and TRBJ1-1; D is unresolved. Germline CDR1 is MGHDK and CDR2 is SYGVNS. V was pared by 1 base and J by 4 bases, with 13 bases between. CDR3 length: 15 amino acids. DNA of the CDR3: TGTGCCAGCAGTGAATTGGTGTCTGCGGGCACTGAAGCTTTCTTT. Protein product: CASSELVSAGTEAFF.

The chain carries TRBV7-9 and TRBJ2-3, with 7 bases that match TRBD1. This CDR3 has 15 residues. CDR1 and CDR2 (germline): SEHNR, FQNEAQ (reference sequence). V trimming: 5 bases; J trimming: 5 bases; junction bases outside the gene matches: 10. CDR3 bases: TGTGCCAGCAGCCGAGGGGGCCGACAACGAGATACGCAGTATTTT. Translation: CASSRGGRQRDTQYF.

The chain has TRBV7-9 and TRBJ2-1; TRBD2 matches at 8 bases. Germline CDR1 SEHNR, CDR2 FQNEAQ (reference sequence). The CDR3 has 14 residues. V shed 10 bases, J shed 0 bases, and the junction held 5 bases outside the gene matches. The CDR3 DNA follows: TGTGCCACCCCGGGGGGGAGCTCCTACAATGAGCAGTTCTTC. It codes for CATPGGSSYNEQFF. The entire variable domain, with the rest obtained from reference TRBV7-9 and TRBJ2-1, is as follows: DTGVSQNPRHKITKRGQNVTFRCDPISEHNRLYWYRQTLGQGPEFLTYFQNEAQLEKSRLLSDRFSAERPKGSFSTLEIQRTEQGDSAMYLCATPGGSSYNEQFFGPGTRLTVL.

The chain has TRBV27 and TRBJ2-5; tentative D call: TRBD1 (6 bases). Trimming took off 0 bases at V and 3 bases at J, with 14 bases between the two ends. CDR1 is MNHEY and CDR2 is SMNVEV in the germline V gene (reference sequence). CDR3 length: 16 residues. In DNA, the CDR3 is TGTGCCAGCAGTTTATCGAGGGCCAGGGGAGAAGAGACCCAGTACTTC. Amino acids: CASSLSRARGEETQYF.

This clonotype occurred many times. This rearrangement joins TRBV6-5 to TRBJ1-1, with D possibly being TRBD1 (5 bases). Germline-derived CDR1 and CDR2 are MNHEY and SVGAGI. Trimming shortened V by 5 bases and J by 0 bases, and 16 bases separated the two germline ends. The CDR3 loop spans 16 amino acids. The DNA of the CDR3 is TGTGCCAGCAGTACTCAAAGGGGAACCATGAACACTGAAGCTTTCTTT. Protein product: CASSTQRGTMNTEAFF.

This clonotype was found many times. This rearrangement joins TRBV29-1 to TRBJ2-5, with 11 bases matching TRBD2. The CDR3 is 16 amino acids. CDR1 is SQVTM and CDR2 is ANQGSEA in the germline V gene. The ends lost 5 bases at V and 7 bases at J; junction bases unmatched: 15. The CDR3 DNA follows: TGCAGCGTTAATCTAGCGGGGGGCGCTTATAAGGGGACCCAGTACTTC. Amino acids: CSVNLAGGAYKGTQYF.

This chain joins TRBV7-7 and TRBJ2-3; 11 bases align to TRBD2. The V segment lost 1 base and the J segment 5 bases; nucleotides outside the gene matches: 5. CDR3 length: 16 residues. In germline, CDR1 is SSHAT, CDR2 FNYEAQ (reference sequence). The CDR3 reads CASSLDSGGAGDTQYF. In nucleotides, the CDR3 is TGTGCCAGCAGCTTAGATAGCGGGGGGGCGGGAGATACGCAGTATTTT.

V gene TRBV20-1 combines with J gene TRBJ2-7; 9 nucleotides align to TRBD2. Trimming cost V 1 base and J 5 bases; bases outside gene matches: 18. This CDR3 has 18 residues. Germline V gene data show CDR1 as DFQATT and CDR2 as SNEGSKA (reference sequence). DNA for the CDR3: TGCAGTGCTAGAGTCCGGCGCGGCGGGGGGGCCTTGTTGAACGAGCAGTACGTC. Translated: CSARVRRGGGALLNEQYV.

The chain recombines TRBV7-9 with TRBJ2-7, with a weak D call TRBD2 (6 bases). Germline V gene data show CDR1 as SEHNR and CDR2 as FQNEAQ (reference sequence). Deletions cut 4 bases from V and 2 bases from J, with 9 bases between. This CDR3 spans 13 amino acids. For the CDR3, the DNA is TGTGCCAGCAGCTCCGGCGGGACCTACGAGCAGTACTTC. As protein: CASSSGGTYEQYF.

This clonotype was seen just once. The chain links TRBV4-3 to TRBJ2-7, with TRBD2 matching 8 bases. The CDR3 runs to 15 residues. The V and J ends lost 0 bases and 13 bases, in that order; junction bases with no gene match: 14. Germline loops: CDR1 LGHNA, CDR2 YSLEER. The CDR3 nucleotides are TGCGCCAGCAGCCAAGAAATTAGCGGGGACCTACGCCGTTACTTC. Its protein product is CASSQEISGDLRRYF.

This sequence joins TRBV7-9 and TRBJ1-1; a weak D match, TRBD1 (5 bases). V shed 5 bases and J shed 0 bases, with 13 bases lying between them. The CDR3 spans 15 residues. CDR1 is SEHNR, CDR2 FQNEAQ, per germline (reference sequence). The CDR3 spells CASSPGRLMNTEAFF. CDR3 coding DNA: TGTGCCAGCAGCCCGGGACGTCTCATGAACACTGAAGCTTTCTTT.

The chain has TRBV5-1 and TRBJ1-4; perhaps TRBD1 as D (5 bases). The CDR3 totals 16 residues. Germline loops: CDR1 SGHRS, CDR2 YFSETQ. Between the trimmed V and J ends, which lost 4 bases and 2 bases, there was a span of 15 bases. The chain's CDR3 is CASSTASRVTNEKLFF. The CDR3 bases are TGCGCCAGCAGCACAGCCTCCAGGGTGACTAATGAAAAACTGTTTTTT. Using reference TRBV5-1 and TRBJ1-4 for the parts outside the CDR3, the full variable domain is KAGVTQTPRYLIKTRGQQVTLSCSPISGHRSVSWYQQTPGQGLQFLFEYFSETQRNKGNFPGRFSGRQFSNSRSEMNVSTLELGDSALYLCASSTASRVTNEKLFFGSGTQLSVL.

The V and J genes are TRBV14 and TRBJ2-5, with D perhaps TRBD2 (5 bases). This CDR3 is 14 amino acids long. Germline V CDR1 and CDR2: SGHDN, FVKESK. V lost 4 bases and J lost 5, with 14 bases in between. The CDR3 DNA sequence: TGTGCCAGCAGCCTATACCCAAGGAGGGAGACCCAGTACTTC. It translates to CASSLYPRRETQYF.

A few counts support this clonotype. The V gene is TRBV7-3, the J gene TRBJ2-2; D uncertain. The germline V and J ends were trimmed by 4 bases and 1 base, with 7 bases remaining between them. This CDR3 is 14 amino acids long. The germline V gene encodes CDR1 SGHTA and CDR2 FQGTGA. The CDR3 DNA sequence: TGTGCCAGCAGCTCCACTGTGAACACCGGGGAGCTGTTTTTT. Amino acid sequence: CASSSTVNTGELFF.

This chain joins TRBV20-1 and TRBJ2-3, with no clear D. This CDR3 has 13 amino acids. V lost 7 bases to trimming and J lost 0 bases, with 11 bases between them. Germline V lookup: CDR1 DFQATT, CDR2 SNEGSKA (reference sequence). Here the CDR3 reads CSDTETSTDTQYF. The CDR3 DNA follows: TGCAGTGATACGGAAACTAGCACAGATACGCAGTATTTT.

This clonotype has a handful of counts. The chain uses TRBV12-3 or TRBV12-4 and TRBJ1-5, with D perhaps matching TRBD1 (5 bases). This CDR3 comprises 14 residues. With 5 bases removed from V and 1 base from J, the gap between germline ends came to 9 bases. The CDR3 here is CASSTEGSNQPQHF. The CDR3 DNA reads TGTGCCAGCAGTACTGAGGGGAGCAATCAGCCCCAGCATTTT.

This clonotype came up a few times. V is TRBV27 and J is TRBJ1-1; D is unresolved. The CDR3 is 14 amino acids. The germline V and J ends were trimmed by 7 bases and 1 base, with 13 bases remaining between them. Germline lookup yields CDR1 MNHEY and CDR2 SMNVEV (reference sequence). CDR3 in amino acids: CASNRAGGNTEAFF. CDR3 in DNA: TGTGCCAGCAACCGCGCAGGTGGGAACACTGAAGCTTTCTTT.

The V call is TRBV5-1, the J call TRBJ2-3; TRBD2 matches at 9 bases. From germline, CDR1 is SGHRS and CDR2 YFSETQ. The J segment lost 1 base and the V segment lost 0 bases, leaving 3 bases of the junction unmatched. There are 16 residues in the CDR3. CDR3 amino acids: CASSLAPSGGTDTQYF. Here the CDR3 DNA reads TGCGCCAGCAGCTTGGCCCCTAGCGGGGGCACAGATACGCAGTATTTT.

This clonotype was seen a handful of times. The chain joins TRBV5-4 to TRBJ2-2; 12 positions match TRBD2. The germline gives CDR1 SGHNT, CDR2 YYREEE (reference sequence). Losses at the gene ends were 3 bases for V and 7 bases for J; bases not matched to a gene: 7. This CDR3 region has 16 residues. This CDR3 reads CASSSGLAGSRGELFF. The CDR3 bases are TGTGCCAGCAGCTCCGGACTAGCGGGGTCCCGCGGGGAGCTGTTTTTT. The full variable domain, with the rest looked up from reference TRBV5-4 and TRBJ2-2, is ETGVTQSPTHLIKTRGQQVTLRCSSQSGHNTVSWYQQALGQGPQFIFQYYREEENGRGNFPPRFSGLQFPNYSSELNVNALELDDSALYLCASSSGLAGSRGELFFGEGSRLTVL.

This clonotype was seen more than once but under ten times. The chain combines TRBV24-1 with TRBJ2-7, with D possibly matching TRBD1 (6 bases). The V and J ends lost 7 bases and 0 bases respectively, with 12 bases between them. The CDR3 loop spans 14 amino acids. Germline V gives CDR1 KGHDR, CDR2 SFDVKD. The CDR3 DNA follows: TGTGCCACCAGCCACAGGGATTCCTCCTACGAGCAGTACGTC. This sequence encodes CATSHRDSSYEQYV.